A selection of T cell receptor beta chains follows, all from one sample in a study of T cell responses to AZD1222 COVID-19 vaccine. Produced via immunoSEQ multiplex PCR; TCRdb's table is partial and in-frame only. The table lists about 120,000 clones, about 90% of them singletons, with more than 5.5% in the top ten. The sample in question was peripheral blood, obtained on day 0 of AZD1222 vaccination. The receptors shown here come from an adult in good health. The conserved cysteine and the conserved F or W are not part of the CDR3 here.

J gene	V gene	CDR3 protein
TRBJ2-2	TRBV5-4	ASSRLAGDITGELF
TRBJ2-3	TRBV7-2	ASNSGTSGTDTQY
TRBJ2-3	TRBV5-1	ASRRLAGVGDTQY
TRBJ2-7	TRBV5-1	ASSPPGQGDYEQY
TRBJ1-2	TRBV18	ASSPQDGNYGYT
TRBJ2-7	TRBV4-3	ASSQDSSYEQY
TRBJ2-7	TRBV28	ASSILGYEQY
TRBJ2-7	TRBV11-2	ASSLGTGSYYEQY
TRBJ1-1	TRBV5-1	ASSLAGDLSTEAF
TRBJ1-5	TRBV30	AWNQDRGQPQH
TRBJ1-6	TRBV6-2/TRBV6-3	ASSYGPKRAYNSPLH
TRBJ1-6	TRBV4-3	ASSQEGGLDSPLH
TRBJ1-1	TRBV21-1	ASSGSSRNTEAF
TRBJ2-2	TRBV4-1	ASSQALAGALGTGELF
TRBJ2-2	TRBV6-4	ASSGQLAGELF
TRBJ2-7	TRBV7-8	ASSPSNQVVTYEQY
TRBJ2-7	TRBV20-1	SGIQGDEQY
TRBJ1-3	TRBV9	ASSGDMVGNTIY
TRBJ2-3	TRBV5-1	ASSKGLAALDTQY
TRBJ2-7	TRBV28	ASAQGPYEQY
TRBJ1-3	TRBV18	ASSINDPTRIDTIY
TRBJ1-1	TRBV5-6	ASSRSVGTEAF
TRBJ2-7	TRBV28	ASSLQGSSYEQY
TRBJ1-4	TRBV4-3	ASSQGQGEKLF